The present T cell receptor (beta chain) was sequenced within a study of HIV-infected patients and healthy controls. The CDR3 has 16 residues. With 6 bases removed from V and 5 bases from J, the gap between germline ends came to 20 bases. Whole blood was used without fractionation, so all unsorted peripheral T cells were included. This clonotype was seen ten or more times. Its specificity is unknown. Study-wide results and caveats: Healthy controls carried many MAIT alpha-chain CDR3s, while HIV+ repertoires had few.

Reverse transcription used approximately 500 ng RNA and constant-region primers for alpha and beta. Alpha and beta chain libraries were made separately by chain-specific third strand synthesis with multiplexing indices. From the 5' RACE reads, TCRdb called clonotypes with MiXCR, one entry per CDR3 protein. The sample has approximately 15,000 distinct CDR3 sequences; around 5.5% are singletons. Sequenced: blood. V is TRBV12-3 or TRBV12-4 and J is TRBJ2-1, with a possible D match to TRBD2 (6 bases). The clonotype was recovered from an adult in good health. DNA for the CDR3: TGTGCCAGCAGGTTTCCCACGACTAGAGGGGACAATGAGCAGTTCTTC. Protein product: CASRFPTTRGDNEQFF.